A single sample is the source of the 21 T cell receptor beta chains below, sequenced in a study of control samples from healthy donors and cancer patients. Clones were sequenced by immunoSEQ multiplex PCR, and TCRdb holds only the in-frame ones, with some missing. Of around 41,000 clones listed, roughly 94% are singletons. Sequenced sample: blood. These receptors were collected from a man aged 55 to 70 in good health.

The chain carries TRBV19 and TRBJ1-5, with a possible D match to TRBD1 (6 bases). Germline CDR1 and CDR2: LNHDA and SQIVND (reference sequence). The CDR3 sequence is 15 residues long. V was trimmed by 5 bases and J by 6 bases, leaving 17 bases between them. DNA for the CDR3: TGTGCCAGTAGTCCGAGGGAGGGGGGCCTTCAGCCCCAGCATTTT. The encoded protein is CASSPREGGLQPQHF.

The chain joins TRBV6-5 to TRBJ1-2, with a tentative D call TRBD1 (6 bases). This CDR3 is 15 amino acids long. V lost 6 bases and J lost 1, with 15 bases in between. Germline CDR1 and CDR2: MNHEY and SVGAGI. The CDR3 loop is CASSKQGGDNYGYTF. DNA of the CDR3: TGTGCCAGCAGCAAACAGGGAGGAGATAACTATGGCTACACCTTC.

This chain links TRBV27 with TRBJ2-7, with D possibly being TRBD1 or TRBD2 (6 bases each). Trimming stripped 5 bases from V and 4 bases from J, with 15 bases between. Germline V lookup: CDR1 MNHEY, CDR2 SMNVEV (reference sequence). This CDR3 has 14 residues. The CDR3 DNA is TGTGCCAGCAGTGGTAGACTAGGGGGATACGAGCAGTACTTC. Translation: CASSGRLGGYEQYF.

The V call is TRBV15, the J call TRBJ2-1, with a tentative D call TRBD1 (6 bases). Germline lookup yields CDR1 LNHNV and CDR2 YYDKDF (reference sequence). V was shortened by 1 base and J by 4 bases, with 11 bases between the two germline ends. This CDR3 spans 15 amino acids. The CDR3: CATSRGAGEYNEQFF. DNA of the CDR3: TGTGCCACCAGCAGAGGGGCAGGGGAGTACAATGAGCAGTTCTTC.

This chain joins TRBV11-3 and TRBJ2-2; TRBD2 agrees at 12 bases. CDR3 length: 16 residues. From germline, CDR1 is SGHNT and CDR2 YENEEA. Losses at the gene ends were 1 base for V and 9 bases for J; bases not matched to a gene: 6. The CDR3 DNA sequence: TGTGCCAGCAGCTTAGGACTAGCGGGAGTATACCGGGAGCTGTTTTTT. Its protein product is CASSLGLAGVYRELFF.

The chain is built from TRBV3-1 (or the pseudogene TRBV3-2) and TRBJ2-5; D might be TRBD2 (5 bases). With 3 bases removed from V and 1 base from J, the gap between germline ends came to 18 bases. Per the germline V gene, CDR1 is LGHDT and CDR2 is YNNKEL (reference sequence). The CDR3 sequence is 17 residues long. This CDR3 is CASSQVGGRPSQETQYF. The CDR3, as DNA: TGTGCCAGCAGCCAGGTGGGTGGGAGACCTAGCCAAGAGACCCAGTACTTC.

The chain employs TRBV19 and TRBJ1-1; D not resolved. In germline, CDR1 is LNHDA, CDR2 SQIVND (reference sequence). Trimming cost V 7 bases and J 1 base, with 16 bases left between them. The CDR3 length is 15 residues. The chain's CDR3 is CASIFWAGSNTEAFF. The DNA for the CDR3 is TGTGCCAGTATTTTCTGGGCGGGTTCGAACACTGAAGCTTTCTTT.

The chain couples TRBV5-4 to TRBJ2-2; 9 positions match TRBD1. The germline V gene has CDR1 SGHNT and CDR2 YYREEE (reference sequence). The CDR3 is 15 residues long. Unmatched junction bases numbered 3, after V lost 4 bases and J lost 2 bases. The CDR3 loop reads CASSRTGANTGELFF. The CDR3 nucleotides read TGTGCCAGCAGCCGGACAGGGGCCAACACCGGGGAGCTGTTTTTT.

This clone was seen just once. The chain combines TRBV10-1 with TRBJ1-1; D ambiguous. The V gene lost 4 bases and the J gene lost 0 bases, with 6 bases spanning the gap. Germline CDR1 WNHNN, CDR2 SYGVQD (reference sequence). This CDR3 comprises 13 residues. The CDR3 region has the DNA TGCGCCAGCAGTGTTGCCGTGAACACTGAAGCTTTCTTT. Protein: CASSVAVNTEAFF.

DNA for the CDR3: TGTGCCAGCAGTGGGGGCGGGGAAAATCAGCCCCAGCATTTT. Residues: CASSGGGENQPQHF. This sequence joins TRBV25-1 and TRBJ1-5, with D perhaps matching TRBD1 (5 bases). The CDR3 length is 14 residues. Germline V CDR1 and CDR2: MGHDK, SYGVNS. V lost 4 bases and J lost 4, with 11 bases in between.

The V gene is TRBV7-9, the J gene TRBJ2-4; the match to TRBD1 covers 9 bases. This CDR3 is 17 amino acids long. V was clipped by 4 bases and J by 8 bases; unmatched bases: 15. Germline CDR1 reads SEHNR; CDR2 reads FQNEAQ (reference sequence). The CDR3 DNA is TGTGCCAGCAGCTCGCTAACGAAGGGACAGGGATCAGACATTCAGTACTTC. It codes for CASSSLTKGQGSDIQYF.

The chain recombines TRBV19 with TRBJ2-1; 11 bases match TRBD2. J was trimmed by 6 bases and V by 5 bases; bases with no gene match: 6. The V gene's germline CDR1 is LNHDA and CDR2 SQIVND (reference sequence). This CDR3 contains 15 residues. The CDR3 reads CASSAYSGRANEQFF. The CDR3 coding sequence is TGTGCCAGTAGTGCCTATAGCGGGAGGGCCAATGAGCAGTTCTTC. The full variable domain, its missing parts supplied by reference TRBV19 and TRBJ2-1, is DGGITQSPKYLFRKEGQNVTLSCEQNLNHDAMYWYRQDPGQGLRLIYYSQIVNDFQKGDIAEGYSVSREKKESFPLTVTSAQKNPTAFYLCASSAYSGRANEQFFGPGTRLTVL.

The J gene is TRBJ2-2, the V gene TRBV5-1, with D perhaps TRBD1 (7 bases). Germline assignment: CDR1 SGHRS and CDR2 YFSETQ. V was pared by 1 base and J by 4 bases, with 14 bases between. There are 16 residues in the CDR3. The CDR3 DNA follows: TGCGCCAGCAGCTTGTGGTCAGGGGGAGGCACCGGGGAGCTGTTTTTT. Its translation: CASSLWSGGGTGELFF. The full variable domain, with the rest looked up from reference TRBV5-1 and TRBJ2-2, is KAGVTQTPRYLIKTRGQQVTLSCSPISGHRSVSWYQQTPGQGLQFLFEYFSETQRNKGNFPGRFSGRQFSNSRSEMNVSTLELGDSALYLCASSLWSGGGTGELFFGEGSRLTVL.

This rearrangement joins TRBV25-1 to TRBJ1-1; D not resolved. Per germline, CDR1 MGHDK and CDR2 SYGVNS. Trimming shortened V by 1 base and J by 0 bases, and 6 bases separated the two germline ends. CDR3 length equals 14 residues. CDR3 nucleotides: TGTGCCAGCAGTGAATCGACGGTGAACACTGAAGCTTTCTTT. It specifies CASSESTVNTEAFF.

The chain recombines TRBV28 with TRBJ2-7; D possibly corresponds to TRBD1 (5 bases). The CDR3 has 15 residues. Looked up from germline, CDR1 is MDHEN and CDR2 is SYDVKM. Trimming shortened V by 3 bases and J by 0 bases, and 12 bases separated the two germline ends. The CDR3: CASSFLTVLSYEQYF. The CDR3 DNA follows: TGTGCCAGCAGTTTTTTGACAGTACTCTCCTACGAGCAGTACTTC.

The V call is TRBV4-2, the J call TRBJ1-4; no definite D call. Between the trimmed V and J ends, which lost 1 base and 3 bases, there was a span of 12 bases. From germline, CDR1 is LGHNA and CDR2 YNFKEQ. CDR3 size: 16 residues. The CDR3 nucleotides are TGTGCCAGCAGCCAAGCGGCGGCAGCTTCTAATGAAAAACTGTTTTTT. It encodes CASSQAAAASNEKLFF.

The V and J genes are TRBV29-1 and TRBJ1-3; 7 bases match TRBD1. CDR1 is SQVTM, CDR2 ANQGSEA, per germline. This CDR3 contains 15 residues. V lost 1 base, J lost 1 base, and 4 bases stayed unmatched. The CDR3, as DNA: TGCAGCGTTGAAGGCAGGGGGTATTCTGGAAACACCATATATTTT. It is translated as CSVEGRGYSGNTIYF.

The gene calls are TRBV27 and TRBJ2-2, with TRBD2 matching 9 bases. The ends lost 3 bases at V and 7 bases at J; junction bases unmatched: 6. This CDR3 contains 15 residues. The germline CDR1 and CDR2 sequences are MNHEY and SMNVEV (reference sequence). The CDR3 coding sequence is TGTGCCAGCAGTTTTCTAGCGGGGCCCGGCGGGGAGCTGTTTTTT. Residues: CASSFLAGPGGELFF.

This sequence joins TRBV28 and TRBJ2-3, with a tentative D call TRBD1 (5 bases). Germline-derived CDR1 and CDR2 are MDHEN and SYDVKM. This CDR3 region has 16 residues. V was pared by 5 bases and J by 0 bases, with 15 bases between. CDR3 loop: CASSNHRSESTDTQYF. The CDR3 DNA reads TGTGCCAGCAGTAACCACAGGAGCGAAAGCACAGATACGCAGTATTTT. Full variable domain (rest looked up from reference TRBV28 and TRBJ2-3): DVKVTQSSRYLVKRTGEKVFLECVQDMDHENMFWYRQDPGLGLRLIYFSYDVKMKEKGDIPEGYSVSREKKERFSLILESASTNQTSMYLCASSNHRSESTDTQYFGPGTRLTVL.

The CDR3 sequence is CASRRTGDYGYTF. CDR3 sequence (DNA): TGTGCCAGCAGGAGGACAGGGGACTATGGCTACACCTTC. The gene calls are TRBV6-5 and TRBJ1-2; 9 bases match TRBD1. Germline CDR1 is MNHEY and CDR2 is SVGAGI. V shed 6 bases, J shed 3 bases, and the junction held 2 bases outside the gene matches. This CDR3 is built from 13 residues.

The V call is TRBV27, the J call TRBJ2-5, with TRBD1 as a possible D gene (6 bases). The V end lost 3 bases, the J end lost 0 bases, and 11 bases lay between the germline ends. Germline CDR1 MNHEY, CDR2 SMNVEV (reference sequence). There are 15 residues in the CDR3. This chain's CDR3 is CASSFNDRYQETQYF. In DNA, the CDR3 is TGTGCCAGCAGTTTCAACGACAGGTACCAAGAGACCCAGTACTTC.